A selection of T cell receptor beta chains follows, all from one sample in a study of OX40 agonist ivuxolimab in advanced cancers. Clones were read by immunoSEQ multiplex PCR, and TCRdb kept only the in-frame ones, dropping some. The data contain fewer than 30,000 clones, 65% to 90% of them singletons. Sequencing was performed on CD4+ or CD8+ T cells sorted from blood, taken in a trial of the OX40 agonist ivuxolimab. The receptors shown here come from an adult with an advanced solid tumor such as melanoma, head and neck, liver or kidney cancer. CDR3s include the opening cysteine and the closing phenylalanine or tryptophan. Fields, in order: J gene, clone size, D gene, V gene, CDR3 protein, CDR3 DNA. The D gene is left open where the match is weak. Clone size is stated in some rows and not others, as once, few, many or a class when expanded.

j_call: TRBJ1-5
clone_size: once
d_call: -
v_call: TRBV6-5
cdr3_aa: CASSYSGNSNQPQHF
cdr3_nt: TGTGCCAGCAGTTACTCAGGGAATAGCAATCAGCCCCAGCATTTT

j_call: TRBJ1-2
clone_size: few
d_call: -
v_call: TRBV6-1
cdr3_aa: CASSERGTIYGYTF
cdr3_nt: TGTGCCAGCAGTGAAAGGGGGACAATCTATGGCTACACCTTC

j_call: TRBJ2-1
clone_size: -
d_call: TRBD1
v_call: TRBV4-1
cdr3_aa: CASSQVTGTGLYNEQFF
cdr3_nt: TGCGCCAGCAGCCAGGTAACCGGGACAGGGCTCTACAATGAGCAGTTCTTC

j_call: TRBJ2-7
clone_size: -
d_call: -
v_call: TRBV5-6
cdr3_aa: CASSLAVGVQLYEQYF
cdr3_nt: TGTGCCAGCAGCTTGGCCGTCGGGGTTCAGCTGTACGAGCAGTACTTC

j_call: TRBJ2-1
clone_size: -
d_call: -
v_call: TRBV14
cdr3_aa: CASSQTRGVYNEQFF
cdr3_nt: TGTGCCAGCAGCCAAACTAGGGGGGTTTACAATGAGCAGTTCTTC

j_call: TRBJ1-1
clone_size: -
d_call: -
v_call: TRBV7-9
cdr3_aa: CASSLELGMNTEAFF
cdr3_nt: TGTGCCAGCAGCTTAGAATTGGGTATGAACACTGAAGCTTTCTTT

j_call: TRBJ1-3
clone_size: -
d_call: -
v_call: TRBV29-1
cdr3_aa: CSVEMRNTIYF
cdr3_nt: TGCAGCGTTGAAATGCGAAACACCATATATTTT

j_call: TRBJ2-3
clone_size: -
d_call: TRBD1
v_call: TRBV19
cdr3_aa: CASSMWRQGFTDTQYF
cdr3_nt: TGTGCCAGTAGTATGTGGAGACAGGGGTTCACAGATACGCAGTATTTT

j_call: TRBJ1-5
clone_size: -
d_call: -
v_call: TRBV5-5
cdr3_aa: CASSLGGLLNQPQHF
cdr3_nt: TGTGCCAGCAGCTTGGGTGGCCTGCTGAATCAGCCCCAGCATTTT

j_call: TRBJ1-5
clone_size: once
d_call: -
v_call: TRBV27
cdr3_aa: CASAPLAYSNQPQHF
cdr3_nt: TGTGCCAGCGCCCCCCTGGCTTATAGCAATCAGCCCCAGCATTTT

j_call: TRBJ2-7
clone_size: few
d_call: TRBD1
v_call: TRBV5-4
cdr3_aa: CASSPGQNYEQYF
cdr3_nt: TGTGCCAGCAGCCCGGGACAGAACTACGAGCAGTACTTC

j_call: TRBJ2-3
clone_size: -
d_call: TRBD1
v_call: TRBV7-3
cdr3_aa: CASSYNNRGLSADTQYF
cdr3_nt: TGTGCCAGCAGTTACAATAACAGGGGTTTGAGTGCAGATACGCAGTATTTT

j_call: TRBJ1-5
clone_size: -
d_call: -
v_call: TRBV28
cdr3_aa: CASSLEPHRKSNQPQHF
cdr3_nt: TGTGCCAGCAGTTTGGAGCCTCACAGGAAAAGCAATCAGCCCCAGCATTTT

j_call: TRBJ1-2
clone_size: -
d_call: TRBD1
v_call: TRBV27
cdr3_aa: CASSLTGSRGYTF
cdr3_nt: TGTGCCAGCAGTTTGACAGGGTCTAGAGGCTACACCTTC

j_call: TRBJ1-2
clone_size: -
d_call: -
v_call: TRBV5-6
cdr3_aa: CASSQYRARPYGYTF
cdr3_nt: TGTGCCAGCAGCCAGTACAGGGCCAGACCCTATGGCTACACCTTC

j_call: TRBJ1-4
clone_size: -
d_call: TRBD1
v_call: TRBV6-1
cdr3_aa: CASSKGQGATNEKLFF
cdr3_nt: TGTGCCAGCAGTAAAGGACAGGGTGCAACTAATGAAAAACTGTTTTTT

j_call: TRBJ2-5
clone_size: -
d_call: -
v_call: TRBV9
cdr3_aa: CASSSSGGLETQYF
cdr3_nt: TGTGCCAGCAGCAGTAGTGGGGGGTTGGAGACCCAGTACTTC

j_call: TRBJ2-1
clone_size: many
d_call: TRBD1
v_call: TRBV5-4
cdr3_aa: CASSEVQGAAYNEQFF
cdr3_nt: TGTGCCAGCAGCGAAGTACAGGGGGCGGCCTACAATGAGCAGTTCTTC

j_call: TRBJ1-6
clone_size: -
d_call: TRBD1
v_call: TRBV19
cdr3_aa: CASSIGARDRGLYNSPLHF
cdr3_nt: TGTGCCAGTAGTATAGGAGCCCGGGACAGGGGACTCTATAATTCACCCCTCCACTTT

j_call: TRBJ2-7
clone_size: -
d_call: -
v_call: TRBV7-9
cdr3_aa: CASSKTELYEQYF
cdr3_nt: TGTGCCAGCAGCAAGACAGAGCTCTACGAGCAGTACTTC

j_call: TRBJ2-4
clone_size: -
d_call: -
v_call: TRBV28
cdr3_aa: CASTEVGGLENIQYF
cdr3_nt: TGTGCCAGCACTGAAGTTGGGGGATTGGAAAACATTCAGTACTTC

j_call: TRBJ2-7
clone_size: -
d_call: -
v_call: TRBV7-9
cdr3_aa: CASSTEMRYYEQYF
cdr3_nt: TGTGCCAGCAGCACCGAGATGCGGTACTACGAGCAGTACTTC

j_call: TRBJ2-1
clone_size: -
d_call: TRBD1
v_call: TRBV7-8
cdr3_aa: CASSFQPVGTGNNEQFF
cdr3_nt: TGTGCCAGCAGCTTCCAACCCGTAGGGACAGGCAACAATGAGCAGTTCTTC

j_call: TRBJ1-5
clone_size: -
d_call: -
v_call: TRBV10-2
cdr3_aa: CASSGSEGPRNQPQHF
cdr3_nt: TGCGCCAGCAGTGGATCAGAGGGGCCAAGAAATCAGCCCCAGCATTTT

j_call: TRBJ2-3
clone_size: few
d_call: TRBD2
v_call: TRBV2
cdr3_aa: CASQSGTSLYF
cdr3_nt: TGTGCCAGCCAATCCGGGACTAGCCTGTATTTT

j_call: TRBJ1-6
clone_size: few
d_call: TRBD1
v_call: TRBV4-3
cdr3_aa: CASSQDSAGGEGSPLHF
cdr3_nt: TGCGCCAGCAGCCAAGATTCGGCAGGGGGTGAGGGCTCACCCCTCCACTTT

j_call: TRBJ2-7
clone_size: -
d_call: TRBD2
v_call: TRBV7-9
cdr3_aa: CASSFLTSGGVYEQYF
cdr3_nt: TGTGCCAGCAGCTTCCTGACTAGCGGGGGAGTCTACGAGCAGTACTTC

j_call: TRBJ2-1
clone_size: -
d_call: -
v_call: TRBV4-1
cdr3_aa: CASSQARSSSYNEQFF
cdr3_nt: TGCGCCAGCAGCCAAGCCCGATCTTCCTCCTACAATGAGCAGTTCTTC

j_call: TRBJ1-2
clone_size: once
d_call: -
v_call: TRBV5-4
cdr3_aa: CASSLDSPNYGYTF
cdr3_nt: TGTGCCAGCAGCTTGGACAGTCCTAACTATGGCTACACCTTC

j_call: TRBJ2-7
clone_size: -
d_call: -
v_call: TRBV5-5
cdr3_aa: CASSHFDSYLYEQYF
cdr3_nt: TGTGCCAGCAGCCACTTCGACAGCTACCTTTACGAGCAGTACTTC

j_call: TRBJ1-1
clone_size: -
d_call: -
v_call: TRBV2
cdr3_aa: CASSGTGTTEAFF
cdr3_nt: TGTGCCAGCAGTGGTACAGGGACCACTGAAGCTTTCTTT

j_call: TRBJ1-3
clone_size: -
d_call: TRBD1
v_call: TRBV27
cdr3_aa: CASSAGGPSGNTIYF
cdr3_nt: TGTGCCAGCAGTGCAGGGGGGCCCTCTGGAAACACCATATATTTT

j_call: TRBJ1-2
clone_size: -
d_call: TRBD1
v_call: TRBV6-4
cdr3_aa: CASSETGQGDYGYTF
cdr3_nt: TGTGCCAGCAGTGAGACAGGACAGGGGGACTATGGCTACACCTTC

j_call: TRBJ2-3
clone_size: -
d_call: TRBD2
v_call: TRBV13
cdr3_aa: CASSLGLAGSTDTQYF
cdr3_nt: TGTGCCAGCAGCTTAGGACTAGCGGGGAGCACAGATACGCAGTATTTT

j_call: TRBJ1-6
clone_size: -
d_call: TRBD1
v_call: TRBV5-4
cdr3_aa: CASSPGTGDSPLHF
cdr3_nt: TGTGCCAGCAGTCCCGGGACAGGGGATTCACCCCTCCACTTT

j_call: TRBJ1-5
clone_size: -
d_call: -
v_call: TRBV6-6
cdr3_aa: CASSYTTGFGPQHF
cdr3_nt: TGTGCCAGCAGTTACACCACAGGCTTCGGGCCCCAGCATTTT

j_call: TRBJ2-7
clone_size: -
d_call: TRBD1
v_call: TRBV5-6
cdr3_aa: CASSIGTGITYEQYF
cdr3_nt: TGTGCCAGCAGCATAGGGACAGGAATTACCTACGAGCAGTACTTC

j_call: TRBJ1-3
clone_size: -
d_call: -
v_call: TRBV4-3
cdr3_aa: CASSPEGGAGLRNTIYF
cdr3_nt: TGCGCCAGCAGCCCCGAGGGGGGGGCAGGGCTCAGAAACACCATATATTTT

j_call: TRBJ2-2
clone_size: once
d_call: -
v_call: TRBV29-1
cdr3_aa: CSVVPGHNTGELFF
cdr3_nt: TGCAGCGTTGTTCCGGGACACAACACCGGGGAGCTGTTTTTT

j_call: TRBJ2-3
clone_size: -
d_call: -
v_call: TRBV19
cdr3_aa: CASRSTGLSSTDTQYF
cdr3_nt: TGTGCCAGTAGGAGTACCGGCCTATCTAGCACAGATACGCAGTATTTT

j_call: TRBJ1-1
clone_size: -
d_call: -
v_call: TRBV18
cdr3_aa: CASSPTVQVNTEAFF
cdr3_nt: TGTGCCAGCTCACCAACCGTACAGGTGAACACTGAAGCTTTCTTT

j_call: TRBJ2-2
clone_size: -
d_call: TRBD1
v_call: TRBV6-5
cdr3_aa: CASSYSTGSGELFF
cdr3_nt: TGTGCCAGCAGTTACTCGACAGGGTCCGGGGAGCTGTTTTTT

j_call: TRBJ2-1
clone_size: once
d_call: -
v_call: TRBV6-1
cdr3_aa: CASSEAEVVAHNEQFF
cdr3_nt: TGTGCCAGCAGTGAAGCCGAGGTTGTGGCGCACAATGAGCAGTTCTTC

j_call: TRBJ1-1
clone_size: -
d_call: -
v_call: TRBV19
cdr3_aa: CGTSISIGSLNTEAFF
cdr3_nt: TGTGGTACCAGTATATCAATAGGCAGCCTGAACACTGAAGCTTTCTTT

j_call: TRBJ1-5
clone_size: -
d_call: TRBD1
v_call: TRBV10-3
cdr3_aa: CAISDFGTGRLLQPQHF
cdr3_nt: TGTGCCATCAGTGACTTTGGGACAGGGCGTTTACTTCAGCCCCAGCATTTT

j_call: TRBJ1-1
clone_size: -
d_call: -
v_call: TRBV5-4
cdr3_aa: CASSVTGARTEAFF
cdr3_nt: TGTGCCAGCAGCGTGACGGGGGCGCGCACTGAAGCTTTCTTT

j_call: TRBJ2-1
clone_size: -
d_call: -
v_call: TRBV4-3
cdr3_aa: CASSQGLLSVDEQFF
cdr3_nt: TGCGCCAGCAGCCAAGGCCTTTTGTCGGTGGATGAGCAGTTCTTC

j_call: TRBJ1-4
clone_size: -
d_call: -
v_call: TRBV28
cdr3_aa: CASSLRREKLFF
cdr3_nt: TGTGCCAGCAGTTTGCGAAGGGAAAAACTGTTTTTT

j_call: TRBJ2-3
clone_size: once
d_call: -
v_call: TRBV4-1
cdr3_aa: CASSLTTDTQYF
cdr3_nt: TGCGCCAGCAGCCTAACCACAGATACGCAGTATTTT

j_call: TRBJ2-5
clone_size: once
d_call: TRBD1
v_call: TRBV5-1
cdr3_aa: CASRGQSQETQYF
cdr3_nt: TGCGCCAGCAGGGGACAGTCCCAAGAGACCCAGTACTTC

j_call: TRBJ2-1
clone_size: once
d_call: -
v_call: TRBV2
cdr3_aa: CASSWTGEQFF
cdr3_nt: TGTGCCAGCTCATGGACCGGTGAGCAGTTCTTC

j_call: TRBJ1-5
clone_size: -
d_call: -
v_call: TRBV27
cdr3_aa: CASTGVQPQHF
cdr3_nt: TGTGCCAGCACAGGGGTTCAGCCCCAGCATTTT

j_call: TRBJ2-3
clone_size: -
d_call: TRBD2
v_call: TRBV28
cdr3_aa: CASSSLGTSGLADTQYF
cdr3_nt: TGTGCCAGCAGTTCGTTGGGGACTAGCGGCCTAGCGGATACGCAGTATTTT

j_call: TRBJ1-6
clone_size: -
d_call: TRBD1
v_call: TRBV15
cdr3_aa: CATIIPGTGENSPLHF
cdr3_nt: TGTGCCACCATTATTCCCGGGACAGGAGAAAATTCACCCCTCCACTTT

j_call: TRBJ1-2
clone_size: once
d_call: TRBD1
v_call: TRBV9
cdr3_aa: CASSVPGGASDGYTF
cdr3_nt: TGTGCCAGCAGCGTCCCAGGGGGCGCGAGTGATGGCTACACCTTC

j_call: TRBJ2-7
clone_size: -
d_call: -
v_call: TRBV5-5
cdr3_aa: CASSLIQPSSYEQYF
cdr3_nt: TGTGCCAGCAGCTTGATACAACCAAGCTCCTACGAGCAGTACTTC

j_call: TRBJ2-7
clone_size: -
d_call: -
v_call: TRBV6-6
cdr3_aa: CASSYSAPGLTYEQYF
cdr3_nt: TGTGCCAGCAGTTACTCGGCGCCAGGTCTGACCTACGAGCAGTACTTC

j_call: TRBJ1-3
clone_size: once
d_call: -
v_call: TRBV4-3
cdr3_aa: CASSQVNPRYSGNTIYF
cdr3_nt: TGCGCCAGCAGCCAAGTAAACCCCCGATATTCCGGAAACACCATATATTTT

j_call: TRBJ2-7
clone_size: -
d_call: TRBD2
v_call: TRBV10-1
cdr3_aa: CASSEVTSGGAEQYF
cdr3_nt: TGCGCCAGCAGTGAAGTGACTAGCGGGGGGGCCGAGCAGTACTTC